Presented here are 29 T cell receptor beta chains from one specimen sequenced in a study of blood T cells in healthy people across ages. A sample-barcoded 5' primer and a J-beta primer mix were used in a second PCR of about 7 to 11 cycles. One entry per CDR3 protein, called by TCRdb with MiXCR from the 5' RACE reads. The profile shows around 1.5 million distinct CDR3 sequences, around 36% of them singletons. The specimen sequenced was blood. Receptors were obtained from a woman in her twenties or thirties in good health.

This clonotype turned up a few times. CDR3 protein: CASTRGDRGLDEQFF. The CDR3 DNA sequence: TGTGCCAGCACACGTGGGGACAGGGGGTTAGATGAGCAGTTCTTC. The gene calls are TRBV6-5 and TRBJ2-1; TRBD1 matches at 11 bases. With 7 bases clipped from V and 8 bases from J, the junction kept 10 bases outside the gene matches. Germline CDR1 and CDR2: MNHEY and SVGAGI. CDR3 length equals 15 residues.

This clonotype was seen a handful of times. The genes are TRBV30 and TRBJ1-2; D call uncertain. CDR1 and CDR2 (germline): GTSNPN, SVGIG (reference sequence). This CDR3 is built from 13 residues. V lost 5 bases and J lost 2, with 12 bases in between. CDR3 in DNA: TGTGCCTGGGGCCTCACAGCCAACTATGGCTACACCTTC. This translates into CAWGLTANYGYTF. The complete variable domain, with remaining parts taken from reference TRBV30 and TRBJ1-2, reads SQTIHQWPATLVQPVGSPLSLECTVEGTSNPNLYWYRQAAGRGLQLLFYSVGIGQISSEVPQNLSASRPQDRQFILSSKKLLLSDSGFYLCAWGLTANYGYTFGSGTRLTVV.

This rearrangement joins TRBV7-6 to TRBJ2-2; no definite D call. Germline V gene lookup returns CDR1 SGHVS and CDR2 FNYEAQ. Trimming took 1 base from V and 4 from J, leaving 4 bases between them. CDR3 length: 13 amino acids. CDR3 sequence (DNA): TGTGCCAGCAGCTTAGACAGCACCGGGGAGCTGTTTTTT. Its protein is CASSLDSTGELFF.

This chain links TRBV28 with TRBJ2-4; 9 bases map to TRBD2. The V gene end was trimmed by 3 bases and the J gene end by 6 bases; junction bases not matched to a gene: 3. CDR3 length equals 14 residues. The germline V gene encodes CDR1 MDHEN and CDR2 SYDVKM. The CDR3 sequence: CASSLEAGGNIQYF. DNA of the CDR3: TGTGCCAGCAGTTTGGAAGCGGGGGGAAACATTCAGTACTTC.

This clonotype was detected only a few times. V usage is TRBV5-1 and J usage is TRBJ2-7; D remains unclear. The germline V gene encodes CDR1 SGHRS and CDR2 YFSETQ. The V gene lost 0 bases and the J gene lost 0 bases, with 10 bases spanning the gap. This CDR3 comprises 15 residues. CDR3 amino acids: CASSLGLLYSYEQYF. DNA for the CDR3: TGCGCCAGCAGCTTGGGTCTCCTCTACTCCTACGAGCAGTACTTC.

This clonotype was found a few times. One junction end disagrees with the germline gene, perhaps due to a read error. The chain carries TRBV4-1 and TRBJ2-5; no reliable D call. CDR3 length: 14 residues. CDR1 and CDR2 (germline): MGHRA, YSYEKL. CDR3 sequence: CASGQDNGQETQYF. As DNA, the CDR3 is TGCGCCAGCGGCCAAGATAACGGCCAAGAGACCCAGTACTTC.

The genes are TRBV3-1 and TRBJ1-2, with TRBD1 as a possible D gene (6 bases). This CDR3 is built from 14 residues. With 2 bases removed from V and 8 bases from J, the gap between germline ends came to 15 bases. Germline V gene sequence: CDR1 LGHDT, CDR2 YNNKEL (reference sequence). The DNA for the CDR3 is TGTGCCAGCAGCCAACCGACAGGCTCTAGAGGCTACACCTTC. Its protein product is CASSQPTGSRGYTF. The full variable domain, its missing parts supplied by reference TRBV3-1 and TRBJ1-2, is DTAVSQTPKYLVTQMGNDKSIKCEQNLGHDTMYWYKQDSKKFLKIMFSYNNKELIINETVPNRFSPKSPDKAHLNLHINSLELGDSAVYFCASSQPTGSRGYTFGSGTRLTVV.

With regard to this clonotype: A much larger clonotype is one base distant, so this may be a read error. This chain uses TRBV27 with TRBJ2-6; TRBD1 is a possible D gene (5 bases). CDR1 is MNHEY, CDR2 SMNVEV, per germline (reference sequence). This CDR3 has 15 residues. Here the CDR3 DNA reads TGTGCCAGCAGTTTCGACGCCTCTGGGGCCAACGTCCAGACTTTC. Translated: CASSFDASGANVQTF.

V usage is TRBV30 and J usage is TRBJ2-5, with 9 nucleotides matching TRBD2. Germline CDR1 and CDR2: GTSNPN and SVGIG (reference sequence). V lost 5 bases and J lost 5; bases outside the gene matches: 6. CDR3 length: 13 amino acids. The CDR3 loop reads CAWASGIGETQYF. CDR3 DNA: TGTGCCTGGGCTAGCGGGATAGGGGAGACCCAGTACTTC.

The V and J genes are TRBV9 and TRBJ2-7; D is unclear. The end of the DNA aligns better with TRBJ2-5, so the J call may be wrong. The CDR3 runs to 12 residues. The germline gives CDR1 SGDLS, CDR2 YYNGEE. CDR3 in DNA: TGTGCCAGCAGCGTAGATTTGCAGACCCAGTACTTC. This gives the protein CASSVDLQTQYF.

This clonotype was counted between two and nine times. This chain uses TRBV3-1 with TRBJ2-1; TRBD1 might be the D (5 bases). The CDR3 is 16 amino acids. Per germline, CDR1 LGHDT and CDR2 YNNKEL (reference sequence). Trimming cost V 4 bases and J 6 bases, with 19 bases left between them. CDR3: CASSRVRAPGVNEQFF. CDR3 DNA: TGTGCCAGCAGCCGCGTCAGGGCCCCAGGCGTCAATGAGCAGTTCTTC.

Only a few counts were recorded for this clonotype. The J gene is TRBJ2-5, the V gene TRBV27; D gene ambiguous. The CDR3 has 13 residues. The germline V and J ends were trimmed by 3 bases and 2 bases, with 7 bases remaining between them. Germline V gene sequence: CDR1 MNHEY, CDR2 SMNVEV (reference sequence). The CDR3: CASSLVEQETQYF. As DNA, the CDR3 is TGTGCCAGCAGTTTGGTGGAACAAGAGACCCAGTACTTC.

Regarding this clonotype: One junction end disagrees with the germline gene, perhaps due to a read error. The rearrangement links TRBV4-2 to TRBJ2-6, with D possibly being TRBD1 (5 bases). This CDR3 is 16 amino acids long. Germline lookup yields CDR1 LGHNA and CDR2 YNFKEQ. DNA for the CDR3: TGTGCCAGCAGCCAAGATTTAGAGCCTGGGGCCAGCGTCCTGACTTTC. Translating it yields CASSQDLEPGASVLTF.

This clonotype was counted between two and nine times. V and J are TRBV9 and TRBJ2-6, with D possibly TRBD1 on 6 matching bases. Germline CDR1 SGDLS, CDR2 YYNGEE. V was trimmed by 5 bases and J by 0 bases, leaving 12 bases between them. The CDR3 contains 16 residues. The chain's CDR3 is CASRGRGTSGANVLTF. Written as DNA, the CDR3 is TGTGCCAGCAGGGGCAGGGGAACCTCTGGGGCCAACGTCCTGACTTTC.

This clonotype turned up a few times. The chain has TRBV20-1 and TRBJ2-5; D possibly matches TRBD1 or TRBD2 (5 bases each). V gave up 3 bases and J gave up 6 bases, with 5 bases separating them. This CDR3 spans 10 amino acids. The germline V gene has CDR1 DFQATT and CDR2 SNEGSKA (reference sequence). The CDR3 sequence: CSARGQTQYF. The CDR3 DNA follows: TGCAGTGCTAGGGGACAGACCCAGTACTTC.

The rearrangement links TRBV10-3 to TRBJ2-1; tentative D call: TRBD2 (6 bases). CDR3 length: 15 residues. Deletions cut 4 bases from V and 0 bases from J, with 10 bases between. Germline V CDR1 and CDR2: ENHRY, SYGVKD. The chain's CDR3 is CAISGLASSYNEQFF. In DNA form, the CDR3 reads TGTGCCATCAGTGGGCTAGCGAGCTCCTACAATGAGCAGTTCTTC.

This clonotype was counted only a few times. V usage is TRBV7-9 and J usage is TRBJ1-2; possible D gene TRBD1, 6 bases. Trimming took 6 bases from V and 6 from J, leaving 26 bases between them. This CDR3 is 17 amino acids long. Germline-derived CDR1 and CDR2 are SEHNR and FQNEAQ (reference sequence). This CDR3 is CASSKVPDRFYFDGYTF. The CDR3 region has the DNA TGTGCCAGCAGTAAAGTACCGGACAGATTTTATTTCGATGGCTACACCTTC.

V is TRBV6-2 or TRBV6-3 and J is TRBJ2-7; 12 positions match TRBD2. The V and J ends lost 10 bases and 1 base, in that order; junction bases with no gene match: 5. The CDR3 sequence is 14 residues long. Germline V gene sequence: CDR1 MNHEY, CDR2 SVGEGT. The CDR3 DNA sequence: TGTGCCACCCTGGGGACTAGCGGGTCCTACGAGCAGTACTTC. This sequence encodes CATLGTSGSYEQYF.

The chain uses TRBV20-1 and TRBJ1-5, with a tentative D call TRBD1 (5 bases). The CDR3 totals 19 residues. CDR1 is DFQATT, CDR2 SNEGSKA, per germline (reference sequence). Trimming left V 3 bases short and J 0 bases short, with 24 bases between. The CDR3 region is CSARDPGRRSGNSNQPQHF. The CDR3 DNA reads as TGCAGTGCTAGGGATCCGGGACGCAGATCTGGGAATAGCAATCAGCCCCAGCATTTT.

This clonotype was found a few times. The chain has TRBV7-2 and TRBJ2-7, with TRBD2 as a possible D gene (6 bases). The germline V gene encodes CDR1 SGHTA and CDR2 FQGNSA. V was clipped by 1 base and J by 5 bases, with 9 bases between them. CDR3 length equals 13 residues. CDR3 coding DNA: TGTGCCAGCAGCTTAGTCAGGAGGGACGAGCAGTACTTC. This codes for CASSLVRRDEQYF.

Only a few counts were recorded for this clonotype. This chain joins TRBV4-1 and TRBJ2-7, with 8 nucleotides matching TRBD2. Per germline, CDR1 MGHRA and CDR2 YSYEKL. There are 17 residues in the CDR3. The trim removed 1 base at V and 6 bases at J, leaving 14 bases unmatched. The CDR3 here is CASSQATPGLGVGEQYF. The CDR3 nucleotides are TGCGCCAGCAGCCAAGCGACTCCGGGACTAGGAGTAGGCGAGCAGTACTTC.

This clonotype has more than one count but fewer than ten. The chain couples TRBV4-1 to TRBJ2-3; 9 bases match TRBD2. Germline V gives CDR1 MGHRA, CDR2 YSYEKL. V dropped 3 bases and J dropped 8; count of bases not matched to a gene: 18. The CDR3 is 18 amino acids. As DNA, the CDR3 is TGCGCCAGCAGCCAGCAAAAGGGGTCTAGCGGGGACGTGGGTACGCAGTATTTT. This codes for CASSQQKGSSGDVGTQYF.

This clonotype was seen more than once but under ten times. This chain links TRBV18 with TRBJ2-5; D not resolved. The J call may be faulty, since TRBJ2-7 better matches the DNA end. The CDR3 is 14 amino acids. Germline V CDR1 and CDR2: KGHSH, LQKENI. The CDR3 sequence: CASSPRFSVGEQYF. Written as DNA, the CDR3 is TGTGCCAGCTCACCACGTTTTAGTGTGGGCGAGCAGTACTTC.

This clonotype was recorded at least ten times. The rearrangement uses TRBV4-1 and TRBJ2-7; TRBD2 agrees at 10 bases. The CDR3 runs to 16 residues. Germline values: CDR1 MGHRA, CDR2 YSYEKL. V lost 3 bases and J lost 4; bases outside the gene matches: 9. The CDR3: CASSHLLAGATYEQYF. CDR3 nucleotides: TGCGCCAGCAGCCACCTCCTAGCGGGAGCTACTTACGAGCAGTACTTC.

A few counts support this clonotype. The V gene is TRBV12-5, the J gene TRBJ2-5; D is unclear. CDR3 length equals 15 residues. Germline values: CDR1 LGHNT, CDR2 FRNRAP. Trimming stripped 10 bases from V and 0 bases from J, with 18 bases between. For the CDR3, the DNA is TGTGCTACCCCCACCGGAAGAGATTACCAAGAGACCCAGTACTTC. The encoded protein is CATPTGRDYQETQYF.

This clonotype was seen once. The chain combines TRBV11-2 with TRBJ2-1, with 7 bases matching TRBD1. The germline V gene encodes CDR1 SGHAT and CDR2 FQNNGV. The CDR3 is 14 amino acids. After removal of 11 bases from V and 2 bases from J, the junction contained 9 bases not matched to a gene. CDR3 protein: CAGLETGPYNEQFF. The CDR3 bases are TGTGCCGGCTTGGAGACAGGGCCCTACAATGAGCAGTTCTTC.

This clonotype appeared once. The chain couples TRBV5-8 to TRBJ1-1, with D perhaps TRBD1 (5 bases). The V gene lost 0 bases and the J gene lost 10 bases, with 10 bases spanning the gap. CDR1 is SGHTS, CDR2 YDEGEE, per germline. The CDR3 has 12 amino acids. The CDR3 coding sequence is TGTGCCAGCAGCTTGGTCCAGAGGGGAGCTTTCTTT. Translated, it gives CASSLVQRGAFF.

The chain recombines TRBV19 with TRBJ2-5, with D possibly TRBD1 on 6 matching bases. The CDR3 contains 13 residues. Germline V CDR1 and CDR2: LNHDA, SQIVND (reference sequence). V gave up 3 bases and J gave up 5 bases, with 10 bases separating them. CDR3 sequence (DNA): TGTGCCAGTAGTATCGCCAGGGGTGAGACCCAGTACTTC. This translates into CASSIARGETQYF.

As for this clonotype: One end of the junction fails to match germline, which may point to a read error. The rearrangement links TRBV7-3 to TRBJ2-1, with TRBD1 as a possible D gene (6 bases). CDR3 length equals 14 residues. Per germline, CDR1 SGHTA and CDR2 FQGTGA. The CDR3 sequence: CARSPGASYNEQFF. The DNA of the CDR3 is TGTGCCCGCAGCCCAGGGGCATCCTACAATGAGCAGTTCTTC.